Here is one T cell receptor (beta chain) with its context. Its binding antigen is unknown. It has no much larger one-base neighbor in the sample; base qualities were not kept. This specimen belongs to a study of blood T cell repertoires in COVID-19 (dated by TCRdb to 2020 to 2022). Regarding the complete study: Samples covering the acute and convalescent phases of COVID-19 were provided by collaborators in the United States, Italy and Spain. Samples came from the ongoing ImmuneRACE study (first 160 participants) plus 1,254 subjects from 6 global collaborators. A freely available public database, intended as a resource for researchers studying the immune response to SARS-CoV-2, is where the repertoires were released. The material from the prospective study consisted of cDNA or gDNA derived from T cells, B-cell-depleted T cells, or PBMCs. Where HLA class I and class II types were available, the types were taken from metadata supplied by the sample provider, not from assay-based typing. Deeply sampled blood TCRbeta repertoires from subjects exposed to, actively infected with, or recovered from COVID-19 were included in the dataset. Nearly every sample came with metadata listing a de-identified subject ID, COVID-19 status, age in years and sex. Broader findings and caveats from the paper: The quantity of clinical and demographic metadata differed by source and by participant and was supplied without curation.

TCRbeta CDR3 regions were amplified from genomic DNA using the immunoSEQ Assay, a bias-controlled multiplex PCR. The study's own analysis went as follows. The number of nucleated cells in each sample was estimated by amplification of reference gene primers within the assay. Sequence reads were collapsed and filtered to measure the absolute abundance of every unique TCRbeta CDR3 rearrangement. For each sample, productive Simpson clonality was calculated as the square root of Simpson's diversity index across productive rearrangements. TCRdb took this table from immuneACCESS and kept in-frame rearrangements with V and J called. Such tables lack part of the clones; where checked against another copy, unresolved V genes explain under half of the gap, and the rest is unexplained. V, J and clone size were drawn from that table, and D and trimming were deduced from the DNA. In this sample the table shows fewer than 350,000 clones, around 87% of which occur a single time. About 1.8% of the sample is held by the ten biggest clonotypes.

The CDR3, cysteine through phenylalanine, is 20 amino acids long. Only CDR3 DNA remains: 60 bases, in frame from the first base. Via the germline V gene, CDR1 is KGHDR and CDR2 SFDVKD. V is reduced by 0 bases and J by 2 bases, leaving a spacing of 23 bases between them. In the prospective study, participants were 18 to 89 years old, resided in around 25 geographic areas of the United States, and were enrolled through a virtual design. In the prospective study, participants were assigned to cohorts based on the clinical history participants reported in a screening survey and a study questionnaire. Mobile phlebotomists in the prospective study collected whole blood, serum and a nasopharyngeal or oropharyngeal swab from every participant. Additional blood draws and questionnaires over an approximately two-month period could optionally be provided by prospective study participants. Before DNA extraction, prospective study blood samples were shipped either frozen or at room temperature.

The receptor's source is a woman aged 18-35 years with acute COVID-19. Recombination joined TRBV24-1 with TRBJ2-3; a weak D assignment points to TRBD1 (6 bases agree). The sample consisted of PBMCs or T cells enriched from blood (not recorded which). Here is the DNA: TGTGCCACCAGTGATTTGAGGGCCTTCATTCAGGGGTTTACCACAGATACGCAGTATTTT. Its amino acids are CATSDLRAFIQGFTTDTQYF.